Each of the 17 T cell receptor beta chains below was sequenced from the same sample in a study of T cell responses to AZD1222 COVID-19 vaccine. The protocol was immunoSEQ multiplex PCR, while the TCRdb copy is restricted to in-frame clones and leaves out a portion. This sample carries 98,000 or so clones, over 90% of them seen once, and the ten largest clones take less than 5%. The input for sequencing was peripheral blood, taken on day 0 of AZD1222 vaccination. These receptors were obtained from an adult in good health.

The V gene is TRBV27, the J gene TRBJ2-7; 8 bases map to TRBD2. CDR3 length: 14 amino acids. The V gene end was trimmed by 6 bases and the J gene end by 3 bases; junction bases not matched to a gene: 7. The germline CDR1 and CDR2 sequences are MNHEY and SMNVEV (reference sequence). The CDR3 DNA is TGTGCCAGCAGGCCCCCGGGACTAGTCTACGAGCAGTACTTC. It codes for CASRPPGLVYEQYF.

The chain joins TRBV5-4 to TRBJ2-3; TRBD2 aligns across 7 bases. The V gene end was trimmed by 7 bases and the J gene end by 3 bases; junction bases not matched to a gene: 2. This CDR3 is built from 12 residues. Germline V gene lookup returns CDR1 SGHNT and CDR2 YYREEE (reference sequence). CDR3 loop: CASGRATDTQYF. Written as DNA, the CDR3 is TGTGCCAGCGGGAGGGCGACAGATACGCAGTATTTT.

The chain joins TRBV10-2 to TRBJ2-3; 9 nucleotides align to TRBD2. Germline CDR1 and CDR2: WSHSY and SAAADI. J lost 2 bases, V lost 6 bases, and 3 bases had no gene match. The CDR3 extends over 14 amino acids. CDR3 region: CASRTSGITDTQYF. In nucleotides, the CDR3 is TGCGCCAGCAGGACTAGCGGCATCACAGATACGCAGTATTTT.

V usage is TRBV28 and J usage is TRBJ2-1, with 10 bases aligning to TRBD2. CDR3 size: 14 residues. The V and J ends lost 4 bases and 10 bases, in that order; junction bases with no gene match: 7. Germline-derived CDR1 and CDR2 are MDHEN and SYDVKM. CDR3 amino acids: CASSSGLAPGEQFF. CDR3 in DNA: TGTGCCAGCAGTTCGGGACTAGCGCCAGGGGAGCAGTTCTTC.

The chain carries TRBV7-2 and TRBJ1-2; D might be TRBD1 (5 bases). V was pared by 2 bases and J by 8 bases, with 21 bases between. This CDR3 is 16 amino acids long. Germline lookup yields CDR1 SGHTA and CDR2 FQGNSA. The CDR3 nucleotides read TGTGCCAGCAGCTTATCCCCCGGGGGGGAGGTTGGCGGCTACACCTTC. Its translation: CASSLSPGGEVGGYTF.

V usage is TRBV7-9 and J usage is TRBJ2-7; unclear D gene. Trimming stripped 5 bases from V and 5 bases from J, with 16 bases between. The CDR3 runs to 14 residues. Per the germline V gene, CDR1 is SEHNR and CDR2 is FQNEAQ (reference sequence). CDR3 in DNA: TGTGCCAGCAGCCCGACGACAAAGGGTGACGAGCAGTACTTC. Translation gives CASSPTTKGDEQYF.

This chain links TRBV3-1 (or the pseudogene TRBV3-2) with TRBJ2-1; D gene ambiguous. V was clipped by 0 bases and J by 5 bases, with 5 bases between them. Germline loops: CDR1 LGHDT, CDR2 YNNKEL (reference sequence). This CDR3 is 13 amino acids long. DNA for the CDR3: TGTGCCAGCAGCCAAGATATGGACAATGAGCAGTTCTTC. It yields the protein CASSQDMDNEQFF.

The chain uses TRBV27 and TRBJ2-1; 8 bases are a match to TRBD1. The CDR3 loop spans 14 amino acids. Germline trimming cut 4 bases from V and 4 bases from J; bases unmatched to any gene: 3. CDR1 and CDR2 from the germline V gene are MNHEY and SMNVEV (reference sequence). The CDR3 is CASSSGQGYNEQFF. CDR3 DNA: TGTGCCAGCAGTTCCGGACAGGGATACAATGAGCAGTTCTTC.

This chain uses TRBV4-3 with TRBJ2-5; D gene ambiguous. The CDR3 loop spans 15 amino acids. The germline CDR1 and CDR2 sequences are LGHNA and YSLEER. V shed 1 base and J shed 2 bases, with 11 bases lying between them. The CDR3 nucleotides read TGCGCCAGCAGCCAAGTAGTAGCACCGCAAGAGACCCAGTACTTC. Protein: CASSQVVAPQETQYF.

The chain is built from TRBV12-3 or TRBV12-4 and TRBJ1-1; D unclear. Trimming took 3 bases from V and 5 from J, leaving 7 bases between them. The CDR3 is 12 amino acids. CDR3: CASSFSQTEAFF. The CDR3 coding sequence is TGTGCCAGCAGTTTCAGTCAAACTGAAGCTTTCTTT.

The chain carries TRBV30 and TRBJ1-2; D remains ambiguous. Germline-derived CDR1 and CDR2 are GTSNPN and SVGIG (reference sequence). The CDR3 sequence is 12 residues long. Trimming cost V 4 bases and J 7 bases, with 13 bases left between them. In DNA form, the CDR3 reads TGTGCCTGGACGGACTGGGGAGGTGGCTACACCTTC. It is translated as CAWTDWGGGYTF.

This clone was seen only once. The J gene is TRBJ1-4, the V gene TRBV5-1, with TRBD1 as a possible D gene (5 bases). This CDR3 comprises 15 residues. The V end was cut by 3 bases, the J end by 5 bases, with 14 bases between. Germline CDR1 is SGHRS and CDR2 is YFSETQ. CDR3 DNA sequence: TGCGCCAGCAGCTACTCAGGGTCGAGGAATGAAAAACTGTTTTTT. This translates into CASSYSGSRNEKLFF.

The chain uses TRBV10-2 and TRBJ2-3; 8 positions agree with TRBD2. V lost 11 bases and J lost 7; bases outside the gene matches: 14. There are 14 residues in the CDR3. The germline V gene encodes CDR1 WSHSY and CDR2 SAAADI. CDR3 amino acids: CAVREGGLSNTQYF. The CDR3 nucleotides are TGCGCCGTCCGGGAGGGAGGGTTATCAAATACGCAGTATTTT.

This clone has only one observation. The chain joins TRBV15 to TRBJ1-1; a possible D gene is TRBD1 (5 bases). CDR3 size: 14 residues. V lost 0 bases and J 1 base, leaving 6 bases between the germline ends. Germline V gene lookup returns CDR1 LNHNV and CDR2 YYDKDF (reference sequence). CDR3 region: CATSRDRANTEAFF. The CDR3 region has the DNA TGTGCCACCAGCAGAGACAGGGCGAACACTGAAGCTTTCTTT.

The chain has TRBV4-3 and TRBJ2-5, with D unclear. The V end lost 0 bases, the J end lost 5 bases, and 7 bases lay between the germline ends. Germline V lookup: CDR1 LGHNA, CDR2 YSLEER. The CDR3 is made up of 13 amino acids. The CDR3 sequence is CASSQDVWETQYF. CDR3 nucleotide sequence: TGCGCCAGCAGCCAAGATGTTTGGGAGACCCAGTACTTC.

The J gene is TRBJ1-1, the V gene TRBV11-2; D gene uncertain. V dropped 1 base and J dropped 5 bases, with 8 bases sitting between them. The CDR3 extends over 13 amino acids. CDR1 and CDR2 (germline): SGHAT, FQNNGV. The CDR3 here is CASSLVLETEAFF. CDR3 nucleotides: TGTGCCAGCAGCTTAGTGTTGGAGACTGAAGCTTTCTTT.

The chain recombines TRBV4-2 with TRBJ2-7; 9 nucleotides agree with TRBD2. This CDR3 has 12 amino acids. Losses at the gene ends were 6 bases for V and 6 bases for J; bases not matched to a gene: 3. Germline V gene sequence: CDR1 LGHNA, CDR2 YNFKEQ. The CDR3 coding sequence is TGTGCCAGCAGTCGGACTAGCGCCGAGCAGTACTTC. Protein: CASSRTSAEQYF.